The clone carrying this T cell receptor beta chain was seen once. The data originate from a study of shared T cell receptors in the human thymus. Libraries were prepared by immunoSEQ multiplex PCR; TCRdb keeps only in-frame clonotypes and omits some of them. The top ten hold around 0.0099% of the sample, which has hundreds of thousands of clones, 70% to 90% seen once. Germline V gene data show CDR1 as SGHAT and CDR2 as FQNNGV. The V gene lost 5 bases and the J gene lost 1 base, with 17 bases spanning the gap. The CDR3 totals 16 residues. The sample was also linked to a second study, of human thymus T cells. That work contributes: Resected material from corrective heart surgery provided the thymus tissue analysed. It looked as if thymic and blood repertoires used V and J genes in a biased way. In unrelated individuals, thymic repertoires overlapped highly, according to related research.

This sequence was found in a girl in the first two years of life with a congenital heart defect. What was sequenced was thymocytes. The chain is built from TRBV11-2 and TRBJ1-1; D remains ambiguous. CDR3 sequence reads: CASSRPRSSGNTEAFF. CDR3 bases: TGTGCCAGCAGCCGGCCCAGGTCGTCAGGGAACACTGAAGCTTTCTTT.